This T cell receptor beta chain is from a study of cytomegalovirus exposure and HLA in healthy donors. Unmatched junction bases numbered 8, after V lost 6 bases and J lost 0 bases. This CDR3 has 15 amino acids. In germline, CDR1 is ENHRY, CDR2 SYGVKD. Those who donated were healthy bone marrow donors. In the PCR, 60 Vbeta and 13 Jbeta primers were used. TCRdb's copy holds only in-frame clones and misses some; the assay was immunoSEQ multiplex PCR. The data contain roughly 120,000 clones, approximately 85% of them singletons. The chain carries TRBV10-3 and TRBJ2-7, with 7 positions matching TRBD2. The sample was PBMCs. The receptor was isolated from a male donor in good health and CMV-seropositive. CDR3 DNA sequence: TGTGCCATCAGCCCGACTAGCTCAGACTCCTACGAGCAGTACTTC. It yields the protein CAISPTSSDSYEQYF.